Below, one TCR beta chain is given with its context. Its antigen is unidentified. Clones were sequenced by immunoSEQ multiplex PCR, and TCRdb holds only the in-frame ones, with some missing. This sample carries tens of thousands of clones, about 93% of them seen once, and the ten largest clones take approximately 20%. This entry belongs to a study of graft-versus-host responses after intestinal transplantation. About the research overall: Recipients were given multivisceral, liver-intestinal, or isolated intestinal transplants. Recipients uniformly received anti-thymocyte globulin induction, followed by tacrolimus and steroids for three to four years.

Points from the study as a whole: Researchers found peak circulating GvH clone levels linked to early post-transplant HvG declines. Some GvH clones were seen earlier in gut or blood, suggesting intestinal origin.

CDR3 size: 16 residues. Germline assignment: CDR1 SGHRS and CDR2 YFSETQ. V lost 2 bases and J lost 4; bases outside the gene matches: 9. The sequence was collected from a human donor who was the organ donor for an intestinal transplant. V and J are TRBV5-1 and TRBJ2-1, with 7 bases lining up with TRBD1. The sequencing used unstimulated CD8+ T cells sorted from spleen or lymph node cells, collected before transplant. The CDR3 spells CASSLRTPTGYNEQFF. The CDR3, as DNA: TGCGCCAGCAGCTTACGTACGCCGACAGGGTACAATGAGCAGTTCTTC.